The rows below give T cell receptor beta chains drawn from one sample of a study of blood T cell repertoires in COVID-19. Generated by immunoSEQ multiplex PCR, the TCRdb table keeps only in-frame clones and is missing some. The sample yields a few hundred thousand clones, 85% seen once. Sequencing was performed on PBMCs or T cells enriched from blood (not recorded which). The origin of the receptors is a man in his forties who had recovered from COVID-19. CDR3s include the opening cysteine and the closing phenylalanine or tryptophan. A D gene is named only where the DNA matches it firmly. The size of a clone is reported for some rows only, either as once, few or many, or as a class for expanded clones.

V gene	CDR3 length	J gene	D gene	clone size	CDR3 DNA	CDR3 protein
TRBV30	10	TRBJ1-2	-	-	TGTGCCTTAGACAGCTATGGCTACACCTTC	CALDSYGYTF
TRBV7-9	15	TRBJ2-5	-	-	TGTGCCAGCAGCTTATCGGGACTTACTAAAGAGACCCAGTACTTC	CASSLSGLTKETQYF
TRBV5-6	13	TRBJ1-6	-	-	TGTGCCAGCAGCGAAGACAGAAATTCACCCCTCCACTTT	CASSEDRNSPLHF
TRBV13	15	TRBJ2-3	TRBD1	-	TGTGCCAGCAGCTTAGGACAGGGGGCAACAGATACGCAGTATTTT	CASSLGQGATDTQYF
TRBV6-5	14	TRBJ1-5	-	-	TGTGCCAGCAGTTACCGTCAGGGTTATCAGCCCCAGCATTTT	CASSYRQGYQPQHF
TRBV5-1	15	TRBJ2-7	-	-	TGCGCCAGCAGCCCCGAGGGACGGGAGTACTACGAGCAGTACTTC	CASSPEGREYYEQYF
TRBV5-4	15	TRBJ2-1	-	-	TGTGCCAGCAGCTTGGTGGGCCCTGTCGGCCATGAGCAGTTCTTC	CASSLVGPVGHEQFF
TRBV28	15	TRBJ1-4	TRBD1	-	TGTGCCAGCAGTCCCCCGGGACAGGGCTATGAAAAACTGTTTTTT	CASSPPGQGYEKLFF
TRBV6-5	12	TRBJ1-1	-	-	TGTGCCAGCCGGTCAGGTAATACTGAAGCTTTCTTT	CASRSGNTEAFF
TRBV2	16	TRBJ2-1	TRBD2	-	TGTGCCAGCAGTGAGACTAGCCTGAGCTCCTACAATGAGCAGTTCTTC	CASSETSLSSYNEQFF
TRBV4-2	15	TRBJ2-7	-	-	TGTGCCAGCAGCCAAGATGGGGCTAACTCCTACGAGCAGTACTTC	CASSQDGANSYEQYF
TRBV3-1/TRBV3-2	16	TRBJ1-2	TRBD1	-	TGTGCCAGCAGCCAGGGCCGGACAGGGGAAATCTATGGCTACACCTTC	CASSQGRTGEIYGYTF
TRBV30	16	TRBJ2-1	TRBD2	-	TGTGCCTGGAGCTATAGACCGGGACTAGCTCATGGTGAGCAGTTCTTC	CAWSYRPGLAHGEQFF
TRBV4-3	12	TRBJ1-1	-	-	TGCGCCAGCAGCCAAGGAAGGGGCGAAGCTTTCTTT	CASSQGRGEAFF
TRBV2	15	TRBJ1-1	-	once	TGTGCCAGCAGTGCCCAGGAGGGATTGAACACTGAAGCTTTCTTT	CASSAQEGLNTEAFF
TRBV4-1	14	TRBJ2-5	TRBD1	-	TGCGCCAGCAGCCAAGTGGGACAGAAGGAGACCCAGTACTTC	CASSQVGQKETQYF
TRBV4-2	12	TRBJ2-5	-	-	TGTGCCAGCAGCCAAGATAGCCAGACCCAGTACTTC	CASSQDSQTQYF
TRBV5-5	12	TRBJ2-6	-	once	TGTGCCAGCAGCTTGGACACCCTCGTCCTGACTTTC	CASSLDTLVLTF
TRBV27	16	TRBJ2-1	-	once	TGTGCCAGCAGTTTCGCAGTGGAGGGCGGGGAGGATGAGCAGTTCTTC	CASSFAVEGGEDEQFF
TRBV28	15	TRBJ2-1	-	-	TGTGCCAGCAGTTTGGATCAGGGGTTTGCCAATGAGCAGTTCTTC	CASSLDQGFANEQFF
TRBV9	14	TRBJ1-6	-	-	TGTGCCAGCAGCGTAGATCCCGGTAATTCACCCCTCCACTTT	CASSVDPGNSPLHF
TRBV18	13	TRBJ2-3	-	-	TGTGCCAGCTCACCGGGGGGAGCAGATACGCAGTATTTT	CASSPGGADTQYF
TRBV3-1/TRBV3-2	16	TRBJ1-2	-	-	TGTGCCAGCAGCCTTGGGACATCTGATACTAACTATGGCTACACCTTC	CASSLGTSDTNYGYTF
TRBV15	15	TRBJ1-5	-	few	TGTGCCACCAGCTACCAGAGGGGGAGCAATCAGCCCCAGCATTTT	CATSYQRGSNQPQHF
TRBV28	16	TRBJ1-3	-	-	TGTGCCAGCAGTGACCCCGAGGACAGTTCTGGAAACACCATATATTTT	CASSDPEDSSGNTIYF
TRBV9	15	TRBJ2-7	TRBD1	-	TGTGCCAGCAGCGTCGATCCGGGACAGGGCTACGAGCAGTACTTC	CASSVDPGQGYEQYF
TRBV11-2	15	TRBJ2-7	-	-	TGTGCCAGCAGCTTAGGCTACAGGGAGAGCTACGAGCAGTACTTC	CASSLGYRESYEQYF
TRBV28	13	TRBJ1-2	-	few	TGTGCCAGCCGTGATGCAGGGGTCTATGGCTACACCTTC	CASRDAGVYGYTF
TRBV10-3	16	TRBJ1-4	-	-	TGTGCCATCAGTGTTGGCAGACTTGCAACTAATGAAAAACTGTTTTTT	CAISVGRLATNEKLFF
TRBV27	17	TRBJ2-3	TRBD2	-	TGTGCCAGCAGTTTAGAGACTAGCGGAAGGGGCACAGATACGCAGTATTTT	CASSLETSGRGTDTQYF
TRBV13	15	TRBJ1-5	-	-	TGTGCCAGCAGCCTACGCGTAGAGGGAGAGCAGCCCCAGCATTTT	CASSLRVEGEQPQHF
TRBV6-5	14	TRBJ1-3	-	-	TGTGCCAGCAGGCCCGTACAGGGAAGAAACACCATATATTTT	CASRPVQGRNTIYF
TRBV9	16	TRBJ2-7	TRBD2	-	TGTGCCAGCAGCGCCAGGACTAGCGGGACCGTCTACGAGCAGTACTTC	CASSARTSGTVYEQYF
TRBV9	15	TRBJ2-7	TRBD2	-	TGTGCCAGCAGCCCCGGGGGGGACTTCGCCTACGAGCAGTACTTC	CASSPGGDFAYEQYF
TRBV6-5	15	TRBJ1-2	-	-	TGTGCCAGCAGTTCCCGCGACAGGAATTCCTATGGCTACACCTTC	CASSSRDRNSYGYTF
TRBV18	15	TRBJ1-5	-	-	TGTGCCAGCTCACCCTCTACAGGGAATAATCAGCCCCAGCATTTT	CASSPSTGNNQPQHF
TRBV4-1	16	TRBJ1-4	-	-	TGCGCCAGCAGCCAAGTTACCCCGGCTAGCAATGAAAAACTGTTTTTT	CASSQVTPASNEKLFF
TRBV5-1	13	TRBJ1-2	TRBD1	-	TGCGCCAGCAGCTCCGACAGGGGGAACGGCTACACCTTC	CASSSDRGNGYTF
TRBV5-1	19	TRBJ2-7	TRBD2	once	TGCGCCAGCTCCCCGAATCAAGTGACTAGCGGACCTGGGAACTACGAGCAGTACTTC	CASSPNQVTSGPGNYEQYF
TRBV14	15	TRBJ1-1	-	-	TGTGCCAGCAGCCCGCAAAGAGGCAGAAACACTGAAGCTTTCTTT	CASSPQRGRNTEAFF
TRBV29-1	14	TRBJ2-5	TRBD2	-	TGCAGCGTAACTACCGGGACTAGGGGACAGACCCAGTACTTC	CSVTTGTRGQTQYF
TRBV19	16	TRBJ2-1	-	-	TGTGCCAGTAGTATACCCCCAGGGCTCTCCTACAATGAGCAGTTCTTC	CASSIPPGLSYNEQFF
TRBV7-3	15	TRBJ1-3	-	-	TGTGCCAGCAGCTTATTGGGCGCCTCTGGAAACACCATATATTTT	CASSLLGASGNTIYF
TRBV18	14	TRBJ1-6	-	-	TGTGCCAGCTCACCACGCACGGAGAATTCACCCCTCCACTTT	CASSPRTENSPLHF
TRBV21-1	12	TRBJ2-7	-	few	TGTGCCAGCCCTAGGACAGGGAACGAGCAGTACTTC	CASPRTGNEQYF
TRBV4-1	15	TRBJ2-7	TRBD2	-	TGCGCCAGCAGCCAAGAACTAGCGAGAAACTACGAGCAGTACTTC	CASSQELARNYEQYF
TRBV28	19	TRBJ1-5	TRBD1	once	TGTGCCAGCAGCCAGAGTTTCGGACAGGGGGCTTTTTTGAATCAGCCCCAGCATTTT	CASSQSFGQGAFLNQPQHF
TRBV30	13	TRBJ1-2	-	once	TGTGCCTGGAGCAAGGGACTGCTCTATGGCTACACCTTC	CAWSKGLLYGYTF
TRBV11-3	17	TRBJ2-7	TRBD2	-	TGTGCCAGCAGCTTAGGGACTAGCGGGAGAGACGGCTACGAGCAGTACTTC	CASSLGTSGRDGYEQYF
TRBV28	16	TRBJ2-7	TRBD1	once	TGTGCCAGCCCTGGGGAGAGGGGGCCAAATACCTACGAGCAGTACTTC	CASPGERGPNTYEQYF
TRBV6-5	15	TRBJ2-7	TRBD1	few	TGTGCCAGCAGTTACTCGAGGACAGGGGGCCACGAGCAGTACTTC	CASSYSRTGGHEQYF
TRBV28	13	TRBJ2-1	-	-	TGTGCCAGCCAGACTAGGAACTACAATGAGCAGTTCTTC	CASQTRNYNEQFF
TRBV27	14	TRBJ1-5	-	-	TGTGCCAGCAGTTTATGGCAGGGCAATCAGCCCCAGCATTTT	CASSLWQGNQPQHF
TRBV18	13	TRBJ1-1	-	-	TGTGCCAGCTCATCGGACAGCTACACTGAAGCTTTCTTT	CASSSDSYTEAFF
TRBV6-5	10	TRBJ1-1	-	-	TGTGCCAGCTTTGGAGGAGAAGCTTTCTTT	CASFGGEAFF
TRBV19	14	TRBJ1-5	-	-	TGTGCCAGTACATCGGGGAACCGCAATCAGCCCCAGCATTTT	CASTSGNRNQPQHF
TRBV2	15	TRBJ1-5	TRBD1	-	TGTGCCAGCAGGGGACAGGGTTCGAGCAATCAGCCCCAGCATTTT	CASRGQGSSNQPQHF